This T cell receptor (beta chain) was recovered during a study of T cells after yellow fever vaccination. Overall study findings and caveats: Once the booster was given, most primary-vaccination clones reappeared, at about 96% for CD4 and roughly 85% for CD8. Peak timing came faster in the weaker secondary response, day 5 versus 15. Among all clonotypes, a small share was observed in both CD4 and CD8 compartments.

A process of 5'RACE template switching, which added a universal primer site and UMIs, was used to make TCR cDNA. Each CDR3 protein is one row after TCRdb ran MiXCR on the 5' RACE reads. The sample consists of fewer than 400,000 distinct CDR3 sequences, approximately 6% of them appearing once. V was clipped by 6 bases and J by 8 bases, with 11 bases between them. The CDR3 totals 12 residues. Germline loops: CDR1 SEHNR, CDR2 FQNEAQ (reference sequence). This clonotype has only a few counts. Its antigen is unidentified. This chain uses TRBV7-9 with TRBJ2-1; weak D call: TRBD2 (6 bases). The TCR originated in a man younger than 40 who received the YFV17D yellow fever vaccine. The source material was PBMCs, sampled 5 days after the yellow fever booster vaccination. This CDR3 reads CASRAGLDEQFF. CDR3 in DNA: TGTGCCAGCAGGGCGGGGTTGGATGAGCAGTTCTTC.